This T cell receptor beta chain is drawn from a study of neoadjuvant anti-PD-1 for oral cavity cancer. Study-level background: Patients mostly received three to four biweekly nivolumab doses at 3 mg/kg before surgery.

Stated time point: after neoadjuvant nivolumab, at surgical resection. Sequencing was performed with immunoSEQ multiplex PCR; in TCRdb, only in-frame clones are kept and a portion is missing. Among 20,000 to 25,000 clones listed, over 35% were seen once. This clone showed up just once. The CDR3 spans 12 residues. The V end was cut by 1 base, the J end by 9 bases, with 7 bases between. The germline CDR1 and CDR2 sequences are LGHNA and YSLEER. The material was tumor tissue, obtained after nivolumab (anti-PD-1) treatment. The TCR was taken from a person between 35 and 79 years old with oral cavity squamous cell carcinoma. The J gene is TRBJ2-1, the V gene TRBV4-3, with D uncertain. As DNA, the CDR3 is TGCGCCAGCAGCCAAGCGAGGAGTGAGCAGTTCTTC. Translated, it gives CASSQARSEQFF.